A selection of T cell receptor beta chains follows, all from one sample in a study of glioma-infiltrating T cells. TCRdb recomputed calls from the multiplex PCR reads with MiXCR, one row per CDR3 protein. The repertoire holds around 99,000 distinct CDR3 sequences, less than 30% seen once, with roughly a third in the top ten. The sequenced sample consisted of glioma tissue, nonneoplastic brain tissue, or PBMCs (not recorded which). Receptors were obtained from a human donor with low-grade glioma or glioblastoma, undergoing nonglioma brain surgery, or in good health (not recorded which). Both conserved end residues are trimmed from each CDR3. D genes are given only for firm matches. The size field is filled for only some rows; it gives once, few, many or a size class.

ASSRSYEQY - TRBV5-1 - TRBJ2-7
ASTLGTNYEQY - TRBV28 few TRBJ2-7
VSSFSVVGYT - TRBV7-2 - TRBJ1-2
ASSLNPVNTEAF - TRBV12-3/TRBV12-4 many TRBJ1-1
ASSILNSNQPQH - TRBV19 many TRBJ1-5
ATSRDSLLAGRTGTQY TRBD2 TRBV15 many TRBJ2-3
ASSLPSSADTQY - TRBV27 - TRBJ2-3
ASSLTGSNTEAF - TRBV5-1 many TRBJ1-1
ASSQDPTPNYGYT - TRBV4-3 many TRBJ1-2
ASSPGTGSTDTQY TRBD1 TRBV18 few TRBJ2-3
SGSGTSGGTDTQY TRBD2 TRBV29-1 - TRBJ2-3
ASRLLAGGEHEQF TRBD2 TRBV4-1 - TRBJ2-1
ASTQREGRQF TRBD2 TRBV12-3/TRBV12-4 few TRBJ2-1
GAEGATYNEQF - TRBV28 many TRBJ2-1
ASQGDTEAF - TRBV7-9 many TRBJ1-1
ASSLTLDRGSYNEQF TRBD1 TRBV4-1 many TRBJ2-1
AIGDSGTPRDTQY - TRBV10-3 many TRBJ2-3
ASNSLAGVTTDTQY TRBD2 TRBV6-2/TRBV6-3 many TRBJ2-3
SSPGSSYEQY - TRBV6-2/TRBV6-3 - TRBJ2-7
ASSAHPGLAGGYNEQF TRBD2 TRBV9 few TRBJ2-1
ASSPIDRGNSPLH TRBD1 TRBV14 many TRBJ1-6
SVDGAGNSVEQY - TRBV29-1 many TRBJ2-7
ASSQRGFLGENEKLF - TRBV14 - TRBJ1-4
SALSGRSHEQY TRBD2 TRBV20-1 many TRBJ2-7
ASTDEGDGTLH - TRBV6-2/TRBV6-3 many TRBJ1-6
ASSLITTGGSYNEQF TRBD1 TRBV27 many TRBJ2-1
ATSSWGGQSSYEQY - TRBV15 many TRBJ2-7
SARRGTNSYEQY TRBD2 TRBV20-1 many TRBJ2-7
ASSQYRLRITEAF - TRBV14 few TRBJ1-1
ASSQGQPSGANVLT TRBD1 TRBV6-2/TRBV6-3 many TRBJ2-6
ASSWAGSSYEQY - TRBV7-2 many TRBJ2-7
ASSLGSTVEQY - TRBV7-9 - TRBJ2-7
AWSFASDRAYGYT TRBD1 TRBV30 - TRBJ1-2
ATSDTRDILETQY - TRBV24-1 many TRBJ2-5
ASSGRQYSNQPQH - TRBV7-2 many TRBJ1-5
ASSLQGNQPQH - TRBV7-9 many TRBJ1-5
ASNLAGAGGTQY TRBD2 TRBV6-2/TRBV6-3 many TRBJ2-3
SAPWRVLTGEQF - TRBV20-1 - TRBJ2-1
ASSLEQGLVGGNEQF TRBD2 TRBV5-1 few TRBJ2-1
ASSRPATYEQY - TRBV6-2/TRBV6-3 many TRBJ2-7
ASSFDISNQPQH - TRBV6-2/TRBV6-3 many TRBJ1-5
SVGGGSYNEQF - TRBV29-1 many TRBJ2-1
ASSYREETQY - TRBV6-2/TRBV6-3 many TRBJ2-5
ASSQDWLKVPTGELF - TRBV14 few TRBJ2-2
SARRSGTYNEQF - TRBV20-1 many TRBJ2-1
VSSLLQGSYGYT TRBD1 TRBV28 once TRBJ1-2
ASINSGTGAYGEQF TRBD1 TRBV27 many TRBJ2-1
SARKDRLINQPQH TRBD1 TRBV20-1 many TRBJ1-5
ASSQVKDWLYGYT - TRBV14 many TRBJ1-2
ASSLTASNQPQH - TRBV7-2 many TRBJ1-5
ASQGQGNQPQH TRBD1 TRBV2 many TRBJ1-5
SASKDGGTEAF - TRBV20-1 many TRBJ1-1
ASSLRQSGNTEAF - TRBV5-4 many TRBJ1-1
ASSVRTGGSYNSPLH TRBD1 TRBV5-5 few TRBJ1-6
ASSPTSAYGYT - TRBV7-9 many TRBJ1-2